This T cell receptor beta chain was recovered during a study of tumor and adjacent non-tumor tissue in lung cancer. Study as a whole: The cohort had around twelve adenocarcinoma, a couple of squamous cell and 1 small cell patients. Patients were aged roughly 30 to 76, 9 to 10 men and about 5 women, stage I to III.

To note about this clonotype: The antigen remains undetermined.

The template was RNA from unsorted bulk tissue. CDR1 and CDR2 from the germline V gene are SGHRS and YFSETQ. There are 12 residues in the CDR3. Trimming cost V 3 bases and J 8 bases, with 10 bases left between them. Study-level findings and limits: In normal lung, the top 100 clones were significantly more dominant than in tumor. Significantly higher TCR diversity was found in tumor than normal lung.

The library came from three nested PCR rounds adapted from ARM-PCR protocols. TCRdb independently ran MiXCR on the multiplex PCR reads; one entry per CDR3 protein. The repertoire holds 69,000 or so distinct CDR3 sequences, around 78% seen once, with 28% in the top ten. Sequencing was carried out using lung tumor tissue. This chain uses TRBV5-1 with TRBJ2-3; D call uncertain. This receptor was obtained from a man between 60 and 75 years old with non-small cell lung cancer. CDR3 coding DNA: TGCGCCAGCAGCTCCGACCGGTTTACGCAGTATTTT. It yields the protein CASSSDRFTQYF.